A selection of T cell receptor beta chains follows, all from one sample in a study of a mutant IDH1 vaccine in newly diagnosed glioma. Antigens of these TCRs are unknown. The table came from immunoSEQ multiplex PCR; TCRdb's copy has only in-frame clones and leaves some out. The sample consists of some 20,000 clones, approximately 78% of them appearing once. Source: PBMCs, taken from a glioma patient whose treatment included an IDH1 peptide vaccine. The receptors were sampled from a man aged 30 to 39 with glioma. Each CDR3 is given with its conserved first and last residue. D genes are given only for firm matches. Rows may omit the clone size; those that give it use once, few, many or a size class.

TGTGCCAGCAGCTTTGAGAATAGCAATCAGCCCCAGCATTTT	CASSFENSNQPQHF	TRBV7-9	NA	14	TRBJ1-5	NA
TGTGCCAGCAGTTTAAGTGGGGGGACCGGGGAGCTGTTTTTT	CASSLSGGTGELFF	TRBV27	NA	14	TRBJ2-2	NA
TGCGCCAGCAGCCCGGGACAGGGTGACTATGGCTACACCTTC	CASSPGQGDYGYTF	TRBV5-1	TRBD1	14	TRBJ1-2	NA
TGTGCCTGGCGACTAGCGGGGACCACAGATACGCAGTATTTT	CAWRLAGTTDTQYF	TRBV30	TRBD2	14	TRBJ2-3	NA
TGTGCCTGGACTCAGGGCCGCGGGGGGGGCTACACCTTC	CAWTQGRGGGYTF	TRBV30	NA	13	TRBJ1-2	NA
TGTGCCAGCAGTGACGAACTAGCGGGAGGTTACAATGAGCAGTTCTTC	CASSDELAGGYNEQFF	TRBV2	TRBD2	16	TRBJ2-1	NA
TGTGCAAGTCGCTTAGAAGGGGGGGGTAATCAGCCCCAGCATTTT	CASRLEGGGNQPQHF	TRBV12-2	NA	15	TRBJ1-5	NA
TGCGCCAGCAGTTGGGGGTGGGACTGGGGAACCTACAATGAGCAGTTCTTC	CASSWGWDWGTYNEQFF	TRBV5-1	NA	17	TRBJ2-1	NA
TGCGCCAGCAGCACGGGGACAGGGTCCGGGGAGCTGTTTTTT	CASSTGTGSGELFF	TRBV5-1	TRBD1	14	TRBJ2-2	NA
TGTGCCAGCAGTAAAACGGGAACTGAAGCTTTCTTT	CASSKTGTEAFF	TRBV6-5	NA	12	TRBJ1-1	once
TGTGCCAGCAGCTTAGGCGGACAGGTTAACGAGCAGTACTTC	CASSLGGQVNEQYF	TRBV7-9	TRBD1	14	TRBJ2-7	NA
TGCGCCAGCAGCCAAGTCGGAGGGGGGAACTATGGCTACACCTTC	CASSQVGGGNYGYTF	TRBV4-1	NA	15	TRBJ1-2	NA
TGTGCCAGCAGCTTGGTTTTTCCACCGAGGAACTATGGCTACACCTTC	CASSLVFPPRNYGYTF	TRBV5-8	NA	16	TRBJ1-2	NA
TGCGCCAGCAGCTTGTATAACGGTTCCTCCTACAATGAGCAGTTCTTC	CASSLYNGSSYNEQFF	TRBV5-1	NA	16	TRBJ2-1	NA